This T cell receptor (beta chain) was retrieved from a study of blood T cell repertoires in COVID-19. Germline lookup yields CDR1 LNHDA and CDR2 SQIVND (reference sequence). This CDR3 is built from 14 residues. V was clipped by 6 bases and J by 1 base, with 12 bases between them. Only in-frame clones appear in the TCRdb table, and some are missing; sequencing was by immunoSEQ multiplex PCR. This table holds nearly 50,000 clones, 87% found once. The sequence came from a woman aged 80 or older with COVID-19, enrolled during active disease. Sequences were obtained from peripheral blood. V gene TRBV19 combines with J gene TRBJ1-1; TRBD1 is a possible D gene (5 bases). This chain's CDR3 is CASRGVSGNTEAFF. The CDR3 coding sequence is TGTGCCAGTAGAGGGGTGTCAGGGAACACTGAAGCTTTCTTT.